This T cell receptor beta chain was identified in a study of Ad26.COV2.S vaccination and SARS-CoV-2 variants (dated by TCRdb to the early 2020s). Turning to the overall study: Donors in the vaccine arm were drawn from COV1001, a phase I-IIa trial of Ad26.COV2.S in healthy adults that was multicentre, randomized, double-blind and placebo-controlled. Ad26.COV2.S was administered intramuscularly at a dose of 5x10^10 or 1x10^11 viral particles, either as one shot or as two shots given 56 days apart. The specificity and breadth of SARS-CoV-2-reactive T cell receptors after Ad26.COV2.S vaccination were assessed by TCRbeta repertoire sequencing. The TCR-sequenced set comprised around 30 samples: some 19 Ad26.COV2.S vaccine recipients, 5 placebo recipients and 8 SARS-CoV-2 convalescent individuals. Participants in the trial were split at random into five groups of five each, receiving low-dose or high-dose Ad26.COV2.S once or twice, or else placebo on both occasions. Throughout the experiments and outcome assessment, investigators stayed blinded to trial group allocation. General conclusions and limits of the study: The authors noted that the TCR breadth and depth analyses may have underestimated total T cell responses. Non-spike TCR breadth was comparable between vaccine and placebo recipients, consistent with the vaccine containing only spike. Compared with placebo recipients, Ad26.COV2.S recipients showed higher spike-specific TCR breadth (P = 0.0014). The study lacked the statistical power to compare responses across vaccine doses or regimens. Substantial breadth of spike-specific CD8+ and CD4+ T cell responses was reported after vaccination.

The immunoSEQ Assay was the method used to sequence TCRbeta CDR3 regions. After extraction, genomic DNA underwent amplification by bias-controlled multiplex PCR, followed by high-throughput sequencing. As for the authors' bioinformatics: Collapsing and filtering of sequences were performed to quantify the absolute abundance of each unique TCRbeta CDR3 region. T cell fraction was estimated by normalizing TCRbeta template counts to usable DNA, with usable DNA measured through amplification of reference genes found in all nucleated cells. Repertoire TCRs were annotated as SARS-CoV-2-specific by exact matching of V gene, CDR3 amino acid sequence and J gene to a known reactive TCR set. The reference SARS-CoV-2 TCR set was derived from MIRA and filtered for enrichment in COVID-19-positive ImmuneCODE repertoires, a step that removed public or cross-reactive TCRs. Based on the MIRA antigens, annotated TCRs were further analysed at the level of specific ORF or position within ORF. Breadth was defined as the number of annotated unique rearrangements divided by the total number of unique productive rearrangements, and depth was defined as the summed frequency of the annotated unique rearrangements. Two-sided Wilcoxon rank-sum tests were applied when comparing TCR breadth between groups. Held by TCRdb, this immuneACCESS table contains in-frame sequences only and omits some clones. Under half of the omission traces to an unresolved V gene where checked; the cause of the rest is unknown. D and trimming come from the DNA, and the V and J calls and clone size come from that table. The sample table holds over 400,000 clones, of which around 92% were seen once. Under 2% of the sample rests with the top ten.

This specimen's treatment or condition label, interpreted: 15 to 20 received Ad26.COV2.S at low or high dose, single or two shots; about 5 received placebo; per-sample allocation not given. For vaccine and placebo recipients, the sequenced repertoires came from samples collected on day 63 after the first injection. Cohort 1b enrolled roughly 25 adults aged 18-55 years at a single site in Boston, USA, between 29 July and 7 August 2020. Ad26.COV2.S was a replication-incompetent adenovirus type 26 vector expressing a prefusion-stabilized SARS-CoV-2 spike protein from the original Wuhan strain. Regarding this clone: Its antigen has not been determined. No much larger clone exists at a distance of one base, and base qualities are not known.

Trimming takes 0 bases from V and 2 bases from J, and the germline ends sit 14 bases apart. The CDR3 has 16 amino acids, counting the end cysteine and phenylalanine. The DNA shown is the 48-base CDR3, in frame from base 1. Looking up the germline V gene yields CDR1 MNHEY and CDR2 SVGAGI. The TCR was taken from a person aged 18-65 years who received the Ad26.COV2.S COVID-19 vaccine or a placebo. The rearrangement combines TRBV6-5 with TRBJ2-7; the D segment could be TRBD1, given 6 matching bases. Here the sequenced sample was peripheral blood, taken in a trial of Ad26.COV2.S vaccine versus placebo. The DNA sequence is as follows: TGTGCCAGCAGTTACTCGGTTCAGTCAGGGGCCTACGAGCAGTACTTC. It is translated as CASSYSVQSGAYEQYF.